Given below is one TCR beta chain in context. The method was immunoSEQ multiplex PCR; TCRdb's version includes in-frame clones alone and lacks a portion of them. Here the sample spans roughly 50,000 clones, approximately 82% being singletons. These data belong to a study of T cells in localized non-small cell lung cancer. This CDR3 spans 14 amino acids. Germline lookup yields CDR1 LGHNA and CDR2 YSLEER. V dropped 2 bases and J dropped 4 bases, with 11 bases sitting between them. Sequences were derived from peripheral blood, sampled before any cancer treatment. This sequence was found in an older female donor with stage II squamous cell lung carcinoma. The gene calls are TRBV4-3 and TRBJ1-2; D is ambiguous. The CDR3: CASSQSRQAYGYTF. The CDR3 bases are TGCGCCAGCAGCCAATCGCGCCAGGCCTATGGCTACACCTTC.